The entry that follows covers one T cell receptor (beta chain) sequence. It has no known antigen specificity. No clone much larger than this one lies a single base away; base qualities are absent. The data belong to a study of blood T cell repertoires in COVID-19 (dated by TCRdb to 2018 to 2021). Turning to the overall study: Samples from collaborators originated in the United States, Italy and Spain and spanned both the acute and convalescent phases of COVID-19. Sample metadata almost always included a de-identified subject ID, COVID-19 status, age in years and sex. Where available, HLA class I and class II types were obtained from metadata supplied by the sample provider rather than from assay-based typing. The repertoires were released in a freely available public database meant as a resource for research on the immune response to SARS-CoV-2. The samples were drawn from the first 160 participants of the ongoing ImmuneRACE study and from roughly 1,300 subjects provided by 6 global collaborators. Deeply sampled blood TCRbeta repertoires from subjects exposed to, actively infected with, or recovered from COVID-19 were included in the dataset. The material from the prospective study consisted of cDNA or gDNA derived from T cells, B-cell-depleted T cells, or PBMCs.

Whole blood was collected in K2EDTA tubes by collaborating institutions according to the institutions' own protocols. For TCRbeta analysis, collaborators shipped samples in one of three forms: frozen whole blood, isolated PBMCs, or DNA extracted from either of those sample types. The immunoSEQ Assay, a bias-controlled multiplex PCR, was used to amplify TCRbeta CDR3 regions from genomic DNA. The original methods were these. Within the assay, amplification of reference gene primers was used to estimate how many nucleated cells each sample contained. Sequence reads were collapsed and filtered to measure the absolute abundance of every unique TCRbeta CDR3 rearrangement. For each sample, productive Simpson clonality was calculated as the square root of Simpson's diversity index over productive rearrangements. The clones in this table, taken by TCRdb from immuneACCESS, are in-frame only. Not every clone is retained; where verified, under half of the shortfall comes from an unresolved V gene, and the cause of the rest is unknown. V, J and clone size are those of that table, while D and trimming were read from the DNA. This sample lists a few hundred thousand clones; over 75% were detected once. Clones ranked in the top ten supply about 5.1% of the sample.

Overall study results and their limits: How much clinical and demographic metadata was included differed by source and by participant, and the metadata was provided uncurated.

The CDR3 sequence holds 14 residues, the cysteine and phenylalanine included. Only CDR3 DNA is held: 42 bases, read in frame from base 1. CDR1 and CDR2 were assigned from the germline V gene as SGHRS and YFSETQ. Relative to germline, V is missing 5 bases and J is missing 10 bases, with 6 bases of the junction outside any gene match. Sequencing input: peripheral blood. This receptor chain uses TRBV5-1 and TRBJ2-1; 13 of the junction bases match TRBD2. The sequence was obtained from a man between 45 and 60 years old with active or convalescent COVID-19. The nucleotide sequence reads TGCGCCAGCAGGTCCGGGACTAGCGGGAACGAGCAGTTCTTC. Its protein is CASRSGTSGNEQFF. Reference TRBV5-1 and TRBJ2-1 genes cover what lies past the CDR3, so the full variable domain is KAGVTQTPRYLIKTRGQQVTLSCSPISGHRSVSWYQQTPGQGLQFLFEYFSETQRNKGNFPGRFSGRQFSNSRSEMNVSTLELGDSALYLCASRSGTSGNEQFFGPGTRLTVL.